The rows below give T cell receptor beta chains drawn from one sample of a study of CD8 T cells in Susac syndrome. TCRdb analysed the immunoSEQ multiplex PCR reads with MiXCR anew, one entry per CDR3 protein. The sample consists of about 190,000 distinct CDR3 sequences, around 95% of them appearing once. Source material: CD4+ T cells from PBMCs. The receptors were gathered from a human donor with Susac syndrome. Each CDR3 is given with its conserved first and last residue. A D gene is named only where the DNA matches it firmly. Clone size is given for some rows only: seen once, a few or many times, or a class if the clone is expanded.

j_gene,d_gene,v_gene,abundance,CDR3aa,CDR3nt
TRBJ1-2,-,TRBV3-1,-,CASSQSGGYTF,TGTGCCAGCAGCCAATCGGGCGGCTACACCTTC
TRBJ2-1,-,TRBV30,-,CAWSRTTLNEQFF,TGTGCCTGGAGTCGAACGACTCTCAATGAGCAGTTCTTC
TRBJ2-7,-,TRBV12-3/TRBV12-4,few,CASSQLYEQYF,TGTGCCAGCAGCCAGCTCTACGAGCAGTACTTC
TRBJ2-3,-,TRBV3-1,-,CASSQDPTSTDTQYF,TGTGCCAGCAGCCAAGATCCGACTAGCACAGATACGCAGTATTTT
TRBJ2-1,-,TRBV6-5,-,CASSRTRGPNEQFF,TGTGCCAGCAGCCGAACGCGGGGGCCGAATGAGCAGTTCTTC
TRBJ2-3,-,TRBV7-9,-,CASSLRGTADTDTQYF,TGTGCCAGCAGCTTACGAGGGACTGCTGACACAGATACGCAGTATTTT
TRBJ2-7,-,TRBV11-2,-,CASSSHLEQYF,TGTGCCAGCAGCTCCCACCTCGAGCAGTACTTC
TRBJ2-6,TRBD1,TRBV4-2,-,CASSQGQGAASGANVLTF,TGTGCCAGCAGCCAAGGACAGGGGGCCGCCTCTGGGGCCAACGTCCTGACTTTC
TRBJ2-7,-,TRBV3-1,-,CASSLLSSYEQYF,TGTGCCAGCAGCCTCTTGAGCTCCTACGAGCAGTACTTC
TRBJ1-2,TRBD1,TRBV30,-,CASGQGAIGYTF,TGTGCCTCGGGACAGGGGGCGATCGGCTACACCTTC
TRBJ2-2,-,TRBV12-3/TRBV12-4,-,CASRTNTGELFF,TGTGCCAGCAGAACGAACACCGGGGAGCTGTTTTTT
TRBJ2-2,-,TRBV5-4,-,CASSPRDGELFF,TGTGCCAGCAGCCCACGAGACGGGGAGCTGTTTTTT
TRBJ2-6,TRBD1,TRBV7-2,-,CASSFRDRFVSGANVLTF,TGTGCCAGCAGCTTCCGGGACAGATTCGTATCTGGGGCCAACGTCCTGACTTTC
TRBJ2-2,-,TRBV12-3/TRBV12-4,-,CASSLGSLATGELFF,TGTGCCAGCAGTTTGGGAAGTTTAGCCACCGGGGAGCTGTTTTTT
TRBJ2-2,TRBD1,TRBV3-1,once,CASRRTGATGELFF,TGTGCCAGCAGACGGACAGGGGCCACCGGGGAGCTGTTTTTT
TRBJ1-5,-,TRBV29-1,-,CSVINGGGQPQHF,TGCAGCGTAATTAACGGCGGAGGTCAGCCCCAGCATTTT
TRBJ2-3,-,TRBV5-4,-,CASRIETDTQYF,TGTGCCAGCAGAATAGAAACAGATACGCAGTATTTT
TRBJ2-1,TRBD2,TRBV20-1,-,CSARVPSGGRNEQFF,TGCAGTGCTAGAGTCCCTAGCGGGGGCAGGAATGAGCAGTTCTTC
TRBJ2-1,TRBD2,TRBV20-1,-,CSAATLAGAHNEQFF,TGCAGTGCAGCCACTCTAGCGGGGGCCCACAATGAGCAGTTCTTC
TRBJ2-1,-,TRBV30,-,CAWSGGQSGEQFF,TGTGCCTGGAGTGGAGGACAGAGTGGTGAGCAGTTCTTC
TRBJ2-5,TRBD2,TRBV4-2,once,CASSQELAGQETQYF,TGTGCCAGCAGCCAGGAACTAGCGGGGCAAGAGACCCAGTACTTC
TRBJ1-2,TRBD1,TRBV5-4,-,CASSSLDRVWFPSDTEYYGYTF,TGTGCCAGCAGCTCCCTGGACAGGGTCTGGTTTCCCTCGGATACAGAGTACTATGGCTACACCTTC
TRBJ2-1,TRBD2,TRBV29-1,once,CSVGLAGDEQFF,TGCAGCGTTGGTCTAGCGGGGGATGAGCAGTTCTTC
TRBJ1-2,-,TRBV5-1,once,CASSLSPDHYGYTF,TGCGCCAGCAGCTTGTCCCCGGACCACTATGGCTACACCTTC
TRBJ1-1,TRBD1,TRBV6-5,once,CASRLDRGSTEAFF,TGTGCCAGCAGACTCGACAGGGGATCCACTGAAGCTTTCTTT
TRBJ2-3,-,TRBV7-2,-,CASSLQGSTDTQYF,TGTGCCAGCAGCTTACAGGGGAGCACAGATACGCAGTATTTT